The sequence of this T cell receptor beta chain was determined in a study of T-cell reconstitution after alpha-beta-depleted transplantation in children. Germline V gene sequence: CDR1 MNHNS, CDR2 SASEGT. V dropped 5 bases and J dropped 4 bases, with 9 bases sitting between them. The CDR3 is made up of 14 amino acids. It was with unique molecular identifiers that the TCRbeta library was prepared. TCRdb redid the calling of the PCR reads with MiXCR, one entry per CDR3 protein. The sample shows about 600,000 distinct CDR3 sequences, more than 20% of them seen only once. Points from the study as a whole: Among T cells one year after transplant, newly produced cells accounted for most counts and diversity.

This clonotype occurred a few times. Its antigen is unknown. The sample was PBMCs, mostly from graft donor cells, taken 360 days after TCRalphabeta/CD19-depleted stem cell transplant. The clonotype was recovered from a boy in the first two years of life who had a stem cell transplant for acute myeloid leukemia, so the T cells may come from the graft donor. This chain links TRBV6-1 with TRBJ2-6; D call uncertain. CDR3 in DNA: TGTGCCAGCAGTCTAATGCTGGGGGCCAACGTCCTGACTTTC. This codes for CASSLMLGANVLTF.